The 2 T cell receptor beta chains listed next were all sequenced from one sample in a study of T cell repertoires in cytomegalovirus infection. TCRdb fed the reads into MiXCR, producing one record per CDR3 protein. The data show around 310,000 distinct CDR3 sequences, 15% to 20% seen once. The sequencing sample was made of PBMCs. These receptors originate from a human donor in good health (CMV status not recorded). Some clones in this sample may be carry-over from other donors' samples.

The chain is built from TRBV20-1 and TRBJ2-7; possible D gene TRBD1, 6 bases. V lost 5 bases and J 3 bases, leaving 14 bases between the germline ends. This CDR3 is built from 13 residues. The germline CDR1 and CDR2 sequences are DFQATT and SNEGSKA (reference sequence). This CDR3 reads CSAPLGDNYEQYF. DNA for the CDR3: TGCAGTGCTCCTTTGGGGGACAACTACGAGCAGTACTTC.

This clonotype occurred many times. This chain connects TRBV12-3 or TRBV12-4 to TRBJ1-1; D gene ambiguous. The V and J ends lost 6 bases and 1 base respectively, with 24 bases between them. This CDR3 has 18 residues. CDR3 amino acids: CASSSPDALRMGNTEAFF. The CDR3 DNA reads TGTGCCAGCAGCTCCCCCGATGCACTCCGGATGGGGAACACTGAAGCTTTCTTT.